Listed below are T cell receptor beta chains from one sample, sequenced in a study of CD4 T cells in relation to SARS-CoV-2 and coronaviruses. These receptors lack a known antigen. Method: immunoSEQ multiplex PCR; TCRdb's copy keeps in-frame clones and lacks some. The table includes 20,000 to 25,000 clones, roughly 70% detected once. The material sequenced was CD4+ T cells from PBMCs, cultured in vitro. The receptors originated from a human donor in good health. The CDR3 runs from the conserved cysteine through the conserved F or W. A D gene is named only where the DNA matches it firmly. The size of a clone is reported for some rows only, either as once, few or many, or as a class for expanded clones.

d_call	v_call	j_call	clone_size	cdr3_aa	cdr3_nt
NA	TRBV5-1	TRBJ2-1	NA	CASSLGFAYEQFF	TGCGCCAGCAGCTTGGGATTCGCTTATGAGCAGTTCTTC
NA	TRBV18	TRBJ2-7	few	CASSLTQDSYEQYF	TGTGCCAGCTCCCTGACGCAAGATTCCTACGAGCAGTACTTC
TRBD1	TRBV20-1	TRBJ2-4	NA	CSAGQASIQYF	TGCAGTGCGGGACAGGCTAGCATTCAGTACTTC
TRBD1	TRBV19	TRBJ1-1	NA	CASRVTGGSSEAFF	TGTGCCAGTAGAGTCACAGGGGGCAGCTCTGAAGCTTTCTTT
NA	TRBV6-1	TRBJ2-5	NA	CASSEAPYLATQYF	TGTGCCAGCAGTGAAGCGCCTTATCTGGCGACCCAGTACTTC
NA	TRBV7-2	TRBJ2-7	NA	CASSPPGAAAYEQYF	TGTGCCAGCAGCCCCCCAGGAGCGGCTGCCTACGAGCAGTACTTC
NA	TRBV30	TRBJ2-5	NA	CAWTSPGVRTQYF	TGTGCCTGGACCTCCCCCGGGGTGCGGACCCAGTACTTC
TRBD2	TRBV20-1	TRBJ2-1	once	CSASGGGYSYNEQFF	TGCAGTGCTAGTGGCGGGGGGTACTCCTACAATGAGCAGTTCTTC
TRBD1	TRBV19	TRBJ1-2	once	CASSPRTGDYGYTF	TGTGCCAGTAGTCCCCGGACAGGGGACTATGGCTACACCTTC
NA	TRBV25-1	TRBJ1-1	NA	CASSENGGNTEAFF	TGTGCCAGCAGTGAAAACGGGGGGAACACTGAAGCTTTCTTT
NA	TRBV19	TRBJ2-1	once	CASSIDSDAPYNEQFF	TGTGCCAGTAGTATAGACAGTGATGCCCCCTACAATGAGCAGTTCTTC
NA	TRBV7-2	TRBJ1-1	NA	CASSSAGRAAFF	TGTGCCAGCAGTTCGGCGGGAAGGGCAGCTTTCTTT
TRBD1	TRBV3-1/TRBV3-2	TRBJ2-7	NA	CASSRMGQRGYEQYF	TGTGCCAGCAGTCGTATGGGACAGCGAGGGTACGAGCAGTACTTC
NA	TRBV6-1	TRBJ1-4	NA	CASSERRFSNEKLFF	TGTGCCAGCAGTGAACGTAGGTTTAGTAATGAAAAACTGTTTTTT
NA	TRBV14	TRBJ1-2	NA	CASSRTGYGYTF	TGTGCCAGCAGCCGTACAGGCTATGGCTACACCTTC
NA	TRBV19	TRBJ2-3	once	CASSIDRGSRTDTQYF	TGTGCCAGTAGTATAGATCGGGGCAGCCGCACAGATACGCAGTATTTT
TRBD1	TRBV4-1	TRBJ2-7	NA	CASSQRDRAIEQYF	TGCGCCAGCAGCCAGAGGGACAGGGCAATCGAGCAGTACTTC
NA	TRBV12-3/TRBV12-4	TRBJ1-5	NA	CASSWGRPQHF	TGTGCCAGCAGTTGGGGGCGGCCCCAGCATTTT
NA	TRBV29-1	TRBJ1-2	NA	CSVATQGTYGYTF	TGCAGCGTTGCGACACAGGGTACCTATGGCTACACCTTC
TRBD1	TRBV30	TRBJ2-7	NA	CAWVRQGGYEQYF	TGTGCCTGGGTCAGACAGGGGGGCTACGAGCAGTACTTC
NA	TRBV21-1	TRBJ2-7	NA	CASRGRGQSYEQYF	TGTGCCAGCAGGGGGAGGGGCCAATCCTACGAGCAGTACTTC
NA	TRBV12-3/TRBV12-4	TRBJ1-1	few	CASSFSNTEAFF	TGTGCCAGCAGTTTTTCGAACACTGAAGCTTTCTTT
NA	TRBV7-2	TRBJ2-5	NA	CASSWYQETQYF	TGTGCCAGCAGCTGGTACCAAGAGACCCAGTACTTC
TRBD2	TRBV6-5	TRBJ2-1	NA	CASRLAGSSYNEQFF	TGTGCCAGCCGACTAGCGGGGAGCTCCTACAATGAGCAGTTCTTC
NA	TRBV7-9	TRBJ2-7	NA	CASSSGRAYEQYF	TGTGCCAGCAGCTCTGGTCGGGCCTACGAGCAGTACTTC
NA	TRBV27	TRBJ2-7	NA	CASSLFGVEGNEQYF	TGTGCCAGCAGTTTATTCGGGGTTGAGGGGAACGAGCAGTACTTC
NA	TRBV6-5	TRBJ1-1	NA	CASCSRVNTEAFF	TGTGCCAGCTGCTCGCGAGTGAACACTGAAGCTTTCTTT
TRBD1	TRBV11-1	TRBJ2-7	NA	CASSSAGTGQGEQYF	TGTGCCAGCAGCTCGGCCGGGACAGGGCAAGGGGAGCAGTACTTC
TRBD2	TRBV19	TRBJ2-3	NA	CASSPLAGTDTQYF	TGTGCCAGTAGCCCACTAGCGGGCACAGATACGCAGTATTTT
NA	TRBV11-3	TRBJ2-2	NA	CASSPRGTPNTGELFF	TGTGCCAGCAGCCCACGGGGGACACCGAACACCGGGGAGCTGTTTTTT
NA	TRBV19	TRBJ2-2	NA	CASSGGGGLSGELFF	TGTGCCAGTAGTGGGGGTGGGGGTTTGTCCGGGGAGCTGTTTTTT
TRBD2	TRBV7-6	TRBJ2-2	NA	CASSLVALAGGATGELFF	TGTGCCAGCAGCTTAGTTGCACTAGCGGGGGGTGCGACCGGGGAGCTGTTTTTT
NA	TRBV2	TRBJ2-1	few	CASSEDSYNEQFF	TGTGCCAGCAGTGAAGACTCCTACAATGAGCAGTTCTTC
NA	TRBV7-2	TRBJ2-2	NA	CASSTSNANTGELFF	TGTGCCAGCAGCACCTCTAATGCGAACACCGGGGAGCTGTTTTTT
NA	TRBV30	TRBJ2-1	NA	CAWSRRPENEQFF	TGTGCCTGGAGTCGGCGGCCGGAGAATGAGCAGTTCTTC
TRBD1	TRBV29-1	TRBJ2-1	NA	CSVGQGFYGEQFF	TGCAGCGTGGGACAGGGGTTTTACGGTGAGCAGTTCTTC
NA	TRBV6-5	TRBJ1-1	NA	CASIARANTEAFF	TGTGCCAGCATAGCCAGGGCGAACACTGAAGCTTTCTTT
NA	TRBV3-1/TRBV3-2	TRBJ2-2	few	CASSRSGTNTGELFF	TGTGCCAGCAGCCGCAGCGGGACAAACACCGGGGAGCTGTTTTTT
TRBD1	TRBV7-2	TRBJ1-5	NA	CASSLQGNSQPQHF	TGTGCCAGCAGCCTACAGGGGAACAGTCAGCCCCAGCATTTT
NA	TRBV6-6	TRBJ2-5	once	CASSYYRGARQETQYF	TGTGCCAGCAGTTACTATCGCGGGGCGCGCCAAGAGACCCAGTACTTC
NA	TRBV29-1	TRBJ1-1	NA	CSVNRVPGTEAFF	TGCAGCGTTAACCGGGTCCCGGGAACTGAAGCTTTCTTT
NA	TRBV5-1	TRBJ2-1	NA	CASSLRSNNEQFF	TGCGCCAGCAGCTTGAGGTCAAACAATGAGCAGTTCTTC
TRBD2	TRBV9	TRBJ2-1	NA	CASSVVGLAGDEQFF	TGTGCCAGCAGCGTAGTAGGGCTAGCGGGGGATGAGCAGTTCTTC
NA	TRBV7-9	TRBJ1-5	once	CASSLDGQPQHF	TGTGCCAGCAGCCTGGACGGTCAGCCCCAGCATTTT
NA	TRBV10-3	TRBJ2-3	NA	CAISESLSPDADTQYF	TGTGCCATCAGTGAGTCGCTGAGTCCCGACGCAGATACGCAGTATTTT
NA	TRBV5-1	TRBJ1-4	NA	CASSLGQQVEKLFF	TGCGCCAGCAGCTTGGGACAGCAAGTTGAAAAACTGTTTTTT
NA	TRBV4-2	TRBJ1-1	NA	CASSQDRAGRAEAFF	TGTGCCAGCAGCCAAGATCGGGCAGGGCGGGCTGAAGCTTTCTTT
TRBD1	TRBV9	TRBJ2-5	few	CASSRGTGGTQETQYF	TGTGCCAGCAGCCGCGGGACAGGGGGGACCCAAGAGACCCAGTACTTC
TRBD2	TRBV11-2	TRBJ2-3	NA	CASSLEGLAGATPSTDTQYF	TGTGCCAGCAGCTTAGAGGGACTAGCGGGGGCCACCCCTAGCACAGATACGCAGTATTTT
NA	TRBV9	TRBJ1-4	NA	CASSARGTNEKLFF	TGTGCCAGCAGCGCTAGGGGAACTAATGAAAAACTGTTTTTT
NA	TRBV6-5	TRBJ2-7	NA	CASSYSPRGPYEQYF	TGTGCCAGCAGTTACTCCCCCCGGGGCCCCTACGAGCAGTACTTC
TRBD1	TRBV19	TRBJ1-1	NA	CASTGGGTGFPEAFF	TGTGCCAGTACCGGGGGTGGGACAGGGTTCCCTGAAGCTTTCTTT
TRBD1	TRBV9	TRBJ2-3	NA	CASSVTGGSTDTQYF	TGTGCCAGCAGCGTTACAGGGGGGAGCACAGATACGCAGTATTTT
NA	TRBV5-1	TRBJ1-3	NA	CASSLAGSGNTIYF	TGCGCCAGCAGCTTGGCGGGGTCGGGAAACACCATATATTTT